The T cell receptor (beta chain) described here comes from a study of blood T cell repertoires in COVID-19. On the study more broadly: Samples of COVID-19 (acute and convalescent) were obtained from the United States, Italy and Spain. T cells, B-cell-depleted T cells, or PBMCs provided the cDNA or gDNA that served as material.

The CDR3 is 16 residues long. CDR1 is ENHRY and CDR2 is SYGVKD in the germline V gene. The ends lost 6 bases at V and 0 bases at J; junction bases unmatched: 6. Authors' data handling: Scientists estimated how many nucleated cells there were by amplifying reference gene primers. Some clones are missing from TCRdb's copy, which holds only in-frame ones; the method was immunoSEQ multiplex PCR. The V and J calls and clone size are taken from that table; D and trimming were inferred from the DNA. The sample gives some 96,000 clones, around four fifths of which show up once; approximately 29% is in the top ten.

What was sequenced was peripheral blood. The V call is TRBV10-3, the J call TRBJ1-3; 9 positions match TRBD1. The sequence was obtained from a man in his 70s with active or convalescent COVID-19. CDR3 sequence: CAISEDRGYSGNTIYF. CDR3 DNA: TGTGCCATCAGCGAGGACAGGGGCTACTCTGGAAACACCATATATTTT.